This TCR beta chain was profiled in a study of CD8+ T cells in alopecia areata (dated by TCRdb to the late 2010s). Notes on the research overall: Treated patients were enrolled in an open-label pilot trial of oral tofacitinib at 5 to 10 mg twice daily for moderate-to-severe alopecia areata. Patients received tofacitinib for 6 to 18 months and were then followed off drug for 6 months to check for delayed response and recurrence. The SALT score, which quantifies the percentage of affected scalp surface area, was used to measure disease severity in treated patients. High-throughput TCRbeta sequencing was used to examine T cell clonal expansion in alopecia areata in both the C3H/HeJ mouse model and human patients. In humans, TCRbeta sequencing was performed on scalp tissue and on sorted CD4+ and CD8+ peripheral blood T cells from healthy controls and from patients with patchy or totalis/universalis alopecia areata. Tofacitinib-treated patients had biopsies at baseline and at 4 and 24 weeks of treatment, with a later scalp biopsy in several patients. Scalp clonality was compared across normal scalp (n=4), patchy alopecia areata scalp (n=8), and alopecia totalis/universalis scalp (n=8). RNA was obtained with the PAXgene miRNA kit for fixed scalp, the miRNeasy kit for PBMCs, and the RNeasy kit for mouse skin. TCRbeta CDR3 regions were amplified by immunoSEQ multiplex PCR using 35 Vbeta forward and 13 Jbeta reverse primers.

Cut back by 5 bases and 4 bases, the V and J ends lie 14 bases apart. The germline V gene (reference sequence) yields SEHNR for CDR1 and FQNEAQ for CDR2. The CDR3, from cysteine to phenylalanine, totals 14 residues. The CDR3 DNA has 42 bases and is translated from base 1. The receptor library was made with the immunoSEQ multiplex PCR assay. RNA was extracted from all samples and reverse transcribed into cDNA, which served as template for TCR sequencing. First-strand cDNA was synthesized with SuperScript III using a 2:1 mix of oligo-dT and random hexamers. A synthetic immune receptor repertoire was used to measure amplification bias, and any remaining bias was corrected computationally. Processing in the source paper ran as follows. Raw reads were preprocessed to remove errors, and CDR3 was defined by IMGT conventions from the conserved cysteine to phenylalanine. To get clonality, Shannon entropy was normalized by log2 of the number of productive unique TCRs and the result was subtracted from 1. Whether each scalp clone was CD4 or CD8 was inferred by checking scalp TCRbeta sequences against the CD4 and CD8 repertoires from sorted blood. The immuneACCESS repertoire file appears here via TCRdb, limited to in-frame rearrangements. These files lack a portion of the clones; in checked studies, under half of the deficit traces to unresolved V genes, and the cause of the others is not known. Clonal size and the V and J genes are those of that table, whereas D and trimming came from the DNA. This sample gives roughly 200,000 clones in total; roughly three fifths of them show up just once. The top ten clonotypes cover about 3% of the sample.

A remark on this clone: Its antigen remains undetermined. No clone much larger than this one lies a single base away; base qualities are absent.

General conclusions and limits of the study: Because the treated cohort was small and had just a single nonresponder, larger studies are needed to establish links between baseline CD8+ expansion and response. With tofacitinib, both scalp clonality and the number of expanded CD8+ clones among the top 100 scalp clones went down significantly. Many expanded lesional clones were found to persist in scalp and blood during tofacitinib treatment, and relapse after treatment cessation may be partly explained by this persistence. Shared TCR sequences between patients were less evident than in mice, which may be partly attributable to HLA diversity in the patient population. Compared with normal scalp, lesional scalp, particularly in alopecia totalis/universalis, had higher clonality and more expanded CD8+ clones, which suggests antigenic drive. Resident alphabeta T cells in normal human skin are also sequenced, complicating scalp TCR repertoire analysis, unlike mouse skin dominated by gammadelta T cells.

The sample's time point label, decoded: four to five weeks on oral tofacitinib. According to the study, the label for this sample's treatment or condition signals: oral pan-JAK inhibitor, 5-10 mg twice daily. From alopecia areata patients, peripheral blood was collected along with lesional scalp punch biopsies. After PBMCs were isolated by density centrifugation and stained for CD3, CD4 and CD8, a FACSAria was used to sort CD4+ and CD8+ T cells. This specimen consisted of CD4+ T cells sorted from blood, obtained at week 4, from a patient treated with tofacitinib. The chain employs TRBV7-9 and TRBJ1-2, and TRBD1 may be the D gene, going by 6 matching bases. The clonotype was recovered from a human donor with alopecia areata. For the CDR3, the sequence is CASSIRGTGYGYTF. The base sequence is TGTGCCAGCAGCATCAGGGGTACGGGCTATGGCTACACCTTC. The reference TRBV7-9 and TRBJ1-2 proteins fill in what lies around the CDR3, so the full variable domain reads DTGVSQNPRHKITKRGQNVTFRCDPISEHNRLYWYRQTLGQGPEFLTYFQNEAQLEKSRLLSDRFSAERPKGSFSTLEIQRTEQGDSAMYLCASSIRGTGYGYTFGSGTRLTVV.